These 4 T cell receptor beta chains came from one sample sequenced in a study of T cells in Graves' hyperthyroidism and ophthalmopathy. Amplification targeted TCR beta CDR3 regions from RNA transcripts. The primer set for the first-round RT-PCR of the TCR CDR3 was HTBI. TCRdb fed the multiplex PCR reads into MiXCR, producing one record per CDR3 protein. Among about 640,000 distinct CDR3 sequences listed, around 21% were seen once. The sequenced material came from blood. The source is a man aged 25-45 years with Graves' ophthalmopathy.

This clonotype turned up a few times. This chain joins TRBV7-9 and TRBJ2-1; D ambiguous. The CDR3 consists of 12 residues. Germline V gene sequence: CDR1 SEHNR, CDR2 FQNEAQ (reference sequence). V dropped 5 bases and J dropped 10 bases, with 12 bases sitting between them. DNA of the CDR3: TGTGCCAGCAGCCGAGAGGTGGAGGAGCAGTTCTTC. Translated, it gives CASSREVEEQFF. The full variable domain, with the rest looked up from reference TRBV7-9 and TRBJ2-1, is DTGVSQNPRHKITKRGQNVTFRCDPISEHNRLYWYRQTLGQGPEFLTYFQNEAQLEKSRLLSDRFSAERPKGSFSTLEIQRTEQGDSAMYLCASSREVEEQFFGPGTRLTVL.

This clonotype was observed many times. This chain connects TRBV10-3 to TRBJ1-5; D call uncertain. The CDR3 covers 15 residues. Looked up from germline, CDR1 is ENHRY and CDR2 is SYGVKD. Trimming took 0 bases from V and 0 from J, leaving 6 bases between them. The CDR3 here is CAISESGDSNQPQHF. As DNA, the CDR3 is TGTGCCATCAGTGAGTCCGGGGATAGCAATCAGCCCCAGCATTTT.

The V and J genes are TRBV7-2 and TRBJ2-3; TRBD2 agrees at 14 bases. The CDR3 length is 19 residues. Germline CDR1 SGHTA, CDR2 FQGNSA. With V trimmed by 0 bases and J by 4 bases, 9 bases remained unmatched. The CDR3 sequence: CASSLARTSGRLGADTQYF. The CDR3 DNA is TGTGCCAGCAGCTTAGCAAGGACTAGCGGGAGGTTAGGTGCAGATACGCAGTATTTT.

This clonotype came up a few times. The CDR3, as DNA: TGTGCCAGCAGAGGACAGGGGCGGGAAAAACTGTTTTTT. Its translation is CASRGQGREKLFF. The rearrangement joins TRBV11-1 to TRBJ1-4; TRBD1 matches at 9 bases. Per germline, CDR1 SGHAT and CDR2 FQDESV (reference sequence). The CDR3 is 13 amino acids. V shed 6 bases and J 8 bases; nucleotides not matched to a gene: 4.